One and the same sample provided the 2 T cell receptor beta chains below, sequenced in a study of T cell responses to AZD1222 COVID-19 vaccine. Sequencing used immunoSEQ multiplex PCR; TCRdb keeps in-frame clones, though not all of them. The sample contains fewer than 55,000 clones, approximately 79% of which appear only once. The sample was peripheral blood, taken on day 0 of MenACWY control vaccination. All receptors come from an adult in good health.

The V gene is TRBV19, the J gene TRBJ2-2; D uncertain. The germline CDR1 and CDR2 sequences are LNHDA and SQIVND (reference sequence). V was pared by 3 bases and J by 3 bases, with 5 bases between. This CDR3 region has 13 residues. The DNA for the CDR3 is TGTGCCAGTAGTATTTGGGACACCGGGGAGCTGTTTTTT. It specifies CASSIWDTGELFF.

The rearrangement links TRBV28 to TRBJ1-1; no firm D call. CDR3 size: 14 residues. V lost 2 bases, J lost 7 bases, and 14 bases lay in between. The V gene's germline CDR1 is MDHEN and CDR2 SYDVKM. CDR3 in amino acids: CASSLTTAWGEAFF. DNA of the CDR3: TGTGCCAGCAGTTTAACAACAGCTTGGGGTGAAGCTTTCTTT.